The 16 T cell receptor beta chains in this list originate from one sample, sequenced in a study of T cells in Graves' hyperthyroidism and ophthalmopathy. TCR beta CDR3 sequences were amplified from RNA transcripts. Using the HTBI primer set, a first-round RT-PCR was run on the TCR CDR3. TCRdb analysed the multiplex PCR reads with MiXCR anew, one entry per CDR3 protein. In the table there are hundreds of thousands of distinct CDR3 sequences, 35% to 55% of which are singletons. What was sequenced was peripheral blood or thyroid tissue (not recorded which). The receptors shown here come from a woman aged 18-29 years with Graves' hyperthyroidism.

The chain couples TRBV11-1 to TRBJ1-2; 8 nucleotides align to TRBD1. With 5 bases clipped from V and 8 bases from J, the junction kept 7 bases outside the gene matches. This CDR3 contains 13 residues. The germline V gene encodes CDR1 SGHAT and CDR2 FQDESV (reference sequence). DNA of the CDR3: TGTGCCAGCAGCCCTACTGGACAGGGCGGCTACACCTTC. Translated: CASSPTGQGGYTF.

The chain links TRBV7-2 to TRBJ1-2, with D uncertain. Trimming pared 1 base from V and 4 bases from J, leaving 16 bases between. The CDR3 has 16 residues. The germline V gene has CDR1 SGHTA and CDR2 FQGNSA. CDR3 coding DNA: TGTGCCAGCAGCTTAGAGGTTCGGCAGTTAATCTATGGCTACACCTTC. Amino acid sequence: CASSLEVRQLIYGYTF.

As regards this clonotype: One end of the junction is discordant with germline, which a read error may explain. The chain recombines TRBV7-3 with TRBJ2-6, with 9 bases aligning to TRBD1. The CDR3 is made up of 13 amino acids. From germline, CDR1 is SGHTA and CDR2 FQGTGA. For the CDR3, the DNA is TGTGCCAGCAGCAAAAACAGGGGGCCGGGTGAAGCTTTC. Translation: CASSKNRGPGEAF.

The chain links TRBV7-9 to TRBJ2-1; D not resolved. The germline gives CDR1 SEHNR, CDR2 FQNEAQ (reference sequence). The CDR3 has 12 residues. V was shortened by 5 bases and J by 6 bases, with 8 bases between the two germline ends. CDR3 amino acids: CASSPPGNEQFF. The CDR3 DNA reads TGTGCCAGCAGCCCCCCAGGCAATGAGCAGTTCTTC.

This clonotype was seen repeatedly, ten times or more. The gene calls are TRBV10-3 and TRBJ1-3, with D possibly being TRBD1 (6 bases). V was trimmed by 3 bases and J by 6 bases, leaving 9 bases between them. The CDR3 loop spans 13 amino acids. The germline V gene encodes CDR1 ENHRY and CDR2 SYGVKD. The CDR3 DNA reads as TGTGCCATCAGTGACGCAGGGGAAAACACCATATATTTT. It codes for CAISDAGENTIYF.

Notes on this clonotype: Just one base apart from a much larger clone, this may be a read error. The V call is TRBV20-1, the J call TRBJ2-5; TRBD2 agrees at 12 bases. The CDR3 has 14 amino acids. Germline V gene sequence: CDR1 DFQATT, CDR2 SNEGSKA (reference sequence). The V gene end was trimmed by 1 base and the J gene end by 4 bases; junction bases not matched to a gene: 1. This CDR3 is CSARAGLAGETQYF. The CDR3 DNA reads TGCAGTGCTAGAGCGGGACTAGCGGGAGAGACCCAGTACTTC.

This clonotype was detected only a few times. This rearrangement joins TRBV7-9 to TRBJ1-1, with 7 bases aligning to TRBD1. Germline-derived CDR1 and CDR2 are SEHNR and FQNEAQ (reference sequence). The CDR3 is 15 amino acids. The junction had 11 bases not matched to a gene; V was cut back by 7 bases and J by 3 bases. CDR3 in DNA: TGTGCCAGCACCTATGACAGGGCCGAGGACACTGAAGCTTTCTTT. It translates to CASTYDRAEDTEAFF.

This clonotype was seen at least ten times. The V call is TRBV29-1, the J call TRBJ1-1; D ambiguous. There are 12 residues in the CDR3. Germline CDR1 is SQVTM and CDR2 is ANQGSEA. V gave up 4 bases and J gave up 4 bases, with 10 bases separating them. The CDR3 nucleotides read TGCAGCGTTGCACCCTGGGGCACTGAAGCTTTCTTT. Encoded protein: CSVAPWGTEAFF. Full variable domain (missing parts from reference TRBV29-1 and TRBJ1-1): SAVISQKPSRDICQRGTSLTIQCQVDSQVTMMFWYRQQPGQSLTLIATANQGSEATYESGFVIDKFPISRPNLTFSTLTVSNMSPEDSSIYLCSVAPWGTEAFFGQGTRLTVV.

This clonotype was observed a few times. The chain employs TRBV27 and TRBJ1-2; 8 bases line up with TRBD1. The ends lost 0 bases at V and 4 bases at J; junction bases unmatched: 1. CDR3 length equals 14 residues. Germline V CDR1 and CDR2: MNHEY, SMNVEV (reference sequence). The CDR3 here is CASSLSTGVYGYTF. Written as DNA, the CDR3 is TGTGCCAGCAGTTTATCGACAGGGGTCTATGGCTACACCTTC.

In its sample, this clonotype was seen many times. DNA of the CDR3: TGCAGCGGCCGACCAGGGCCCCAAGAGACCCAGTACTTC. This translates into CSGRPGPQETQYF. The chain has TRBV29-1 and TRBJ2-5, with a tentative D call TRBD1 (5 bases). Germline lookup yields CDR1 SQVTM and CDR2 ANQGSEA. The CDR3 runs to 13 residues. Trimming shortened V by 7 bases and J by 1 base, and 13 bases separated the two germline ends.

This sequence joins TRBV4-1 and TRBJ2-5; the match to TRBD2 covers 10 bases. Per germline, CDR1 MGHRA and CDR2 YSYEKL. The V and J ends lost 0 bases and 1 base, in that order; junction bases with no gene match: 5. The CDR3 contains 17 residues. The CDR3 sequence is CASSQDRTSGTQETQYF. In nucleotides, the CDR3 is TGCGCCAGCAGCCAAGATAGAACTAGCGGGACCCAAGAGACCCAGTACTTC.

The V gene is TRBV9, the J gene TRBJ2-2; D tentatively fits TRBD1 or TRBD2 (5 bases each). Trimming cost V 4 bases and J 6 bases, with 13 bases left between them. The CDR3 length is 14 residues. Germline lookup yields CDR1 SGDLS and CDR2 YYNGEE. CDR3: CASSLGTSPGELFF. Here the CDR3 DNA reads TGTGCCAGCAGCCTTGGGACCTCCCCCGGGGAGCTGTTTTTT.

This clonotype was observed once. The DNA for the CDR3 is TGTGCCAGCAGCAGAGGAATGGACTATGGCTACACCTTC. Translated: CASSRGMDYGYTF. V and J are TRBV7-9 and TRBJ1-2; D remains unclear. CDR3 size: 13 residues. Germline V gene data show CDR1 as SEHNR and CDR2 as FQNEAQ (reference sequence). V was shortened by 5 bases and J by 3 bases, with 10 bases between the two germline ends.

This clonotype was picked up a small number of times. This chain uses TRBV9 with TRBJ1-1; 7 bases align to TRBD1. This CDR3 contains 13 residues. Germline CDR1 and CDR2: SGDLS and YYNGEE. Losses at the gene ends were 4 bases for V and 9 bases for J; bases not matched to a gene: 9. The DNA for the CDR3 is TGTGCCAGCAGCCCGACAGGGTATACTAAAGCTTTCTTT. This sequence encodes CASSPTGYTKAFF.

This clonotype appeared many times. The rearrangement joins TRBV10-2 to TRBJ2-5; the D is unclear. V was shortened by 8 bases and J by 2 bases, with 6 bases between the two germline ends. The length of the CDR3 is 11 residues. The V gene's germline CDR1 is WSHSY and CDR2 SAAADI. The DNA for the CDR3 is TGCGCCAGCCGACATCAAGAGACCCAGTACTTC. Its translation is CASRHQETQYF.

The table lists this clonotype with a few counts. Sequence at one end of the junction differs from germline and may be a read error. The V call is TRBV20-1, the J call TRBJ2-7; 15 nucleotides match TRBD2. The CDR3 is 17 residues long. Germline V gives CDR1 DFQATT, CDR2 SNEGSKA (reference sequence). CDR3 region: CSARAGTSGRTSSEQYF. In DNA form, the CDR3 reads TGCAGTGCTAGAGCCGGGACTAGCGGGAGGACTTCCTCCGAGCAGTACTTC.